This T cell receptor beta chain was sequenced during a study of blood T cell repertoires in COVID-19. Study-level background: COVID-19 samples, acute and convalescent, were from the United States, Italy and Spain. Sources were T cells, B-cell-depleted T cells, or PBMCs; the material itself was cDNA or gDNA.

This clone showed up just once. Germline V gives CDR1 SQVTM, CDR2 ANQGSEA. The CDR3 is 12 residues long. The junction had 5 bases not matched to a gene; V was cut back by 6 bases and J by 5 bases. As originally analysed: Scientists estimated how many nucleated cells there were by amplifying reference gene primers. Sequencing was performed with immunoSEQ multiplex PCR; in TCRdb, only in-frame clones are kept and a portion is missing. From that table come the V and J calls and clone size; the DNA was used to work out D and trimming. This table has some 16,000 clones, 80% to 90% appearing once. The material sequenced was peripheral blood. The TCR comes from an elderly man with acute or convalescent COVID-19. The chain combines TRBV29-1 with TRBJ2-5; 8 nucleotides match TRBD1. This chain's CDR3 is CSVGTGGETQYF. In nucleotides, the CDR3 is TGCAGCGTCGGAACAGGGGGGGAGACCCAGTACTTC.